This T cell receptor beta chain was identified during a study of CD8 T cells in ankylosing spondylitis. Notes on this clonotype: Its antigen is currently unknown.

Whole-study findings and limits: Disease-linked clones, CD8+, were relatively rare in peripheral blood. Characteristic, it appeared, of ankylosing spondylitis blood was a TCR beta motif of about eight highly homologous variants. Earlier literature documents some of the motif variants in reactive arthritis synovial fluid and blood.

TCRdb reanalysed the 5' RACE reads using MiXCR and keeps one entry per CDR3 protein. The table shows 100,000 to 150,000 distinct CDR3 sequences, with under 20% occurring only once. The CDR3 totals 15 residues. Germline V gene sequence: CDR1 MNHNS, CDR2 SASEGT. The V and J ends lost 6 bases and 8 bases respectively, with 20 bases between them. The chain recombines TRBV6-1 with TRBJ2-1; maybe TRBD1 (5 bases). The TCR sequence derives from a male donor with ankylosing spondylitis. The sequenced sample was blood, either unsorted or a sorted T cell fraction (not recorded which). The CDR3 nucleotides read TGTGCCAGCAGCCTGTTGACAGCCTTGTCGGATGAGCAGTTCTTC. Translating gives CASSLLTALSDEQFF.